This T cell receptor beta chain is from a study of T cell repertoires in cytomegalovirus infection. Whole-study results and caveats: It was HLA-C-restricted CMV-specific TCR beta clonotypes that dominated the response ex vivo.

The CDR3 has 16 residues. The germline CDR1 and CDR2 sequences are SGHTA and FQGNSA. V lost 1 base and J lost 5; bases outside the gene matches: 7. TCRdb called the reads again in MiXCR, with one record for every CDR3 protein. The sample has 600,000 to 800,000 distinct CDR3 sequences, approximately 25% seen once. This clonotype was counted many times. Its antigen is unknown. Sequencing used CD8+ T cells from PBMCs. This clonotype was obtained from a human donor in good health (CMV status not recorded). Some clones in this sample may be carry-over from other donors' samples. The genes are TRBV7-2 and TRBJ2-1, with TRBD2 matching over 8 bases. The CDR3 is CASSLDGGGRDNEQFF. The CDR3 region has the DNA TGTGCCAGCAGCTTAGACGGGGGGGGCCGGGACAATGAGCAGTTCTTC.